The rows below give T cell receptor beta chains drawn from one sample of a study of cytomegalovirus exposure and HLA in healthy donors. The table came from immunoSEQ multiplex PCR; TCRdb's copy has only in-frame clones and leaves some out. This table has fewer than 200,000 clones, roughly 79% appearing once. The sequenced material came from PBMCs. The receptors stem from a man younger than 45 in good health and CMV-seronegative. Both conserved end residues are part of each CDR3. Rows give clone size only sometimes, using once, few, many, or a class for an expanded clone.

>-|TRBJ1-2|TRBV18|15
CASSPGTGYNYGYTF
>few|TRBJ2-7|TRBV7-3|19
CASSPLGGTGRADTSEQYF
>-|TRBJ2-5|TRBV4-1|14
CASSQAQRGETQYF
>once|TRBJ1-4|TRBV19|15
CASSIEGRFNEKLFF
>-|TRBJ1-2|TRBV29-1|13
CSVDSVGRAGYTF
>-|TRBJ2-3|TRBV6-5|12
CASSPGGDTQYF
>-|TRBJ1-1|TRBV28|15
CASSSTGGAETEAFF
>-|TRBJ1-4|TRBV5-6|17
CASSLGTGLATNEKLFF
>-|TRBJ1-5|TRBV19|13
CASSGDRDQPQHF
>-|TRBJ1-1|TRBV6-5|15
CASSRQGRGFAEAFF
>few|TRBJ2-3|TRBV11-1|14
CASSLGGQGDTQYF
>few|TRBJ1-2|TRBV29-1|11
CSVGQGDGYTF
>-|TRBJ2-7|TRBV5-8|18
CASSSRTSGRAPTREQYF
>-|TRBJ2-6|TRBV7-6|18
CASSHRGGEKSGANVLTF
>-|TRBJ1-2|TRBV6-5|13
CASSQQGTDGYTF
>once|TRBJ2-1|TRBV19|17
CASSPGTSGRGYNEQFF
>-|TRBJ2-7|TRBV7-2|16
CASSREGLWRDYEQYF
>-|TRBJ1-1|TRBV11-2|16
CASSLGNRGRGTEAFF
>few|TRBJ2-5|TRBV5-8|14
CASSPGRGQETQYF
>-|TRBJ1-2|TRBV7-6|15
CASSLEASGFYGYTF
>-|TRBJ2-1|TRBV9|16
CASSVVSASGYNEQFF
>-|TRBJ1-2|TRBV6-1|14
CATKTRGVNYGYTF
>-|TRBJ2-7|TRBV28|14
CASMVGGSSYEQYF
>medium-sized|TRBJ2-3|TRBV6-4|14
CASSDRQGTDTQYF
>few|TRBJ2-2|TRBV11-3|15
CASSLRQGAVGELFF
>-|TRBJ2-7|TRBV30|13
CAWSKLMPYEQYF
>-|TRBJ1-1|TRBV7-2|13
CASSLDSYTEAFF
>-|TRBJ2-1|TRBV19|16
CASNPLAGGSYNEQFF
>-|TRBJ2-1|TRBV9|21
CASSPRRVTGGPQSSYNEQFF
>-|TRBJ2-5|TRBV30|15
CAWSPLAGGPETQYF
>-|TRBJ2-5|TRBV6-5|15
CASSYSGYSGETQYF
>-|TRBJ2-7|TRBV11-3|14
CASSLRGNNYEQYF
>-|TRBJ1-5|TRBV19|13
CASSGQESWPQHF
>few|TRBJ2-5|TRBV30|16
CAWRTGLAGGKETQYF
>-|TRBJ2-7|TRBV2|12
CASRVTGYEQYF
>-|TRBJ2-7|TRBV7-2|13
CASSLGRSYEQYF
>-|-|TRBV6-5|16
CASSYSETGATYEQYF
>once|TRBJ2-3|TRBV14|15
CASSQARDETDTQYF
>-|TRBJ2-7|TRBV4-1|17
CASSQEPPGRVSYEQYF
>-|TRBJ2-7|TRBV2|13
CASTRDTYYEQYF
>-|TRBJ2-2|TRBV19|13
CASAEPNTGELFF
>-|TRBJ1-1|TRBV10-3|14
CAISEGRTNTEAFF
>-|TRBJ2-5|TRBV4-3|17
CASSHVLTGTAGETQYF
>-|TRBJ2-2|TRBV18|16
CASSLLAGVETGELFF